This TCR beta chain was found in a study of T-cell reconstitution after alpha-beta-depleted transplantation in children. The TCRbeta library incorporated unique molecular identifiers. Via MiXCR, TCRdb re-called the PCR reads, giving one row per CDR3 protein. The sample lists hundreds of thousands of distinct CDR3 sequences, roughly 13% seen once, with 0.65% to 0.9% in the top ten. Points on this clonotype: Antigen: not known.

General study findings and limits: Among T cells one year after transplant, newly produced cells accounted for most counts and diversity.

Trimming took 3 bases from V and 3 from J; bases not matched to a gene: 14. Per germline, CDR1 SGHRS and CDR2 YFSETQ. The CDR3 covers 17 residues. The sample consisted of PBMCs, taken before TCRalphabeta/CD19-depleted stem cell transplant. This TCR was recovered from a girl aged 2 to 10 with congenital amegakaryocytic thrombocytopenia, due to receive a stem cell transplant. The V call is TRBV5-1, the J call TRBJ2-7, with TRBD1 identical over 8 bases. The CDR3, as DNA: TGCGCCAGCAGCTGGAGAACCGGGACAGGCTCACTCTACGAGCAGTACTTC. Translated: CASSWRTGTGSLYEQYF. The full variable domain, its missing parts supplied by reference TRBV5-1 and TRBJ2-7, is KAGVTQTPRYLIKTRGQQVTLSCSPISGHRSVSWYQQTPGQGLQFLFEYFSETQRNKGNFPGRFSGRQFSNSRSEMNVSTLELGDSALYLCASSWRTGTGSLYEQYFGPGTRLTVT.